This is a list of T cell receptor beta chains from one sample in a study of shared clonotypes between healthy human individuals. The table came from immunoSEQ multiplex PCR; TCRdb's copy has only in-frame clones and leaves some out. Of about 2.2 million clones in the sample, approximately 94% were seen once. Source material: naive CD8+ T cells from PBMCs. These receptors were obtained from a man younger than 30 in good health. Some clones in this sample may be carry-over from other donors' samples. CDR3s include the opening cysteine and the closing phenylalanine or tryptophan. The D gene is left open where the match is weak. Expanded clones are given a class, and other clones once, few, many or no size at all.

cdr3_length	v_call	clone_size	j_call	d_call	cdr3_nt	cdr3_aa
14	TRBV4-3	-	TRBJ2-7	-	TGCGCCAGCAGCCAAGCTTCCAGGGGAGCCGAGCAGTACTTC	CASSQASRGAEQYF
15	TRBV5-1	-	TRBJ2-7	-	TGCGCCAGCAGCCTATCTAGCGTGCCCACCTACGAGCAGTACTTC	CASSLSSVPTYEQYF
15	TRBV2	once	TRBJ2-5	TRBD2	TGTGCCAGCAGTAACCCCTGGCGGGAGGCAGAGACCCAGTACTTC	CASSNPWREAETQYF
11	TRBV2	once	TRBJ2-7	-	TGTGCCAGCAGCGATAGCTACGAGCAGTACTTC	CASSDSYEQYF
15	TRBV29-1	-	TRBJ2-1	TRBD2	TGCAGCGTTGTGGGGGGGGTTAGCTCCTACAATGAGCAGTTCTTC	CSVVGGVSSYNEQFF
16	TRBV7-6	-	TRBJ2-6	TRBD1	TGTGCCAGCAGCCCCGGACAGGGAAATGGGGCCAACGTCCTGACTTTC	CASSPGQGNGANVLTF
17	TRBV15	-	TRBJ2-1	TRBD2	TGTGCCACCAGCAGAGGTACCATAGCGGGAGGGGGCAATGAGCAGTTCTTC	CATSRGTIAGGGNEQFF
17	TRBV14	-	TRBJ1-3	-	TGTGCCAGCAGCCAGCTGAAGGGGCAGGGCTCTGGAAACACCATATATTTT	CASSQLKGQGSGNTIYF
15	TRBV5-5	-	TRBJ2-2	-	TGTGCCAGCAGCTTGGACCCAGGGAACACCGGGGAGCTGTTTTTT	CASSLDPGNTGELFF
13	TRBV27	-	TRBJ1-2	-	TGTGCCAGCAGACCCTTAGGGGGTGATGGCTACACCTTC	CASRPLGGDGYTF
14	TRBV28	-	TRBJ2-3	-	TGTGCCAGCAGTTTACGAGGGGGCACAGATACGCAGTATTTT	CASSLRGGTDTQYF
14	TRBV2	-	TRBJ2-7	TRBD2	TGTGCCAGCAGATGGACTAGCGGGGGTAACGAGCAGTACTTC	CASRWTSGGNEQYF
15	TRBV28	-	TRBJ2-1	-	TGTGCCAGCAGTTTTGACGGGAGCTCCTACAATGAGCAGTTCTTC	CASSFDGSSYNEQFF
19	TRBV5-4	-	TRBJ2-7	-	TGTGCCAGCAGCTTGGGGGGTTCTGTAGTCTCCCCTAGCCCCTACGAGCAGTACTTC	CASSLGGSVVSPSPYEQYF
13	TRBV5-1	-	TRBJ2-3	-	TGCGCCAGCAGAGTGCCGGGCGGAGATACGCAGTATTTT	CASRVPGGDTQYF
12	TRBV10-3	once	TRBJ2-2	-	TGTGCCATCATGGGGGCCACCGGGGAGCTGTTTTTT	CAIMGATGELFF
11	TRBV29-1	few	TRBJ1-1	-	TGCAGCGTTGAAGTTGATCCTGAAGCTTTCTTT	CSVEVDPEAFF
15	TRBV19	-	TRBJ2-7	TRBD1	TGTGCCACCGCCGCCGGGACAGGGTGGGTCTACGAGCAGTACTTC	CATAAGTGWVYEQYF
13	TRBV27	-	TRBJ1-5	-	TGTGCCAGCAGTTTACTTGTAGCTCAGCCCCAGCATTTT	CASSLLVAQPQHF
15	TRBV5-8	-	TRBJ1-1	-	TGTGCCAGCAGCTTGAGGCAGGGGTCGGGAAGTGAAGCTTTCTTT	CASSLRQGSGSEAFF
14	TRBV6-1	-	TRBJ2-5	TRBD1	TGTGCCAGCAGTGTCGGACAGGGCGGGGAGACCCAGTACTTC	CASSVGQGGETQYF
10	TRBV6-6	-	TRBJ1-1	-	TGTGCCAGCATGGGGCTGGAAGCTTTCTTT	CASMGLEAFF
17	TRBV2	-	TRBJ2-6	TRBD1	TGTGCCAGCGGTGGGACAGGGGGAGTCTCTGGGGCCAACGTCCTGACTTTC	CASGGTGGVSGANVLTF
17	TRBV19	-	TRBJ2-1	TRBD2	TGTGCCAGTAGTACAGGGACTAGCTTATCTATCTACAATGAGCAGTTCTTC	CASSTGTSLSIYNEQFF
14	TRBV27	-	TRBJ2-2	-	TGTGCCAGCAGTCCAGGGTTTAGGGCCGGGGAGCTGTTTTTT	CASSPGFRAGELFF